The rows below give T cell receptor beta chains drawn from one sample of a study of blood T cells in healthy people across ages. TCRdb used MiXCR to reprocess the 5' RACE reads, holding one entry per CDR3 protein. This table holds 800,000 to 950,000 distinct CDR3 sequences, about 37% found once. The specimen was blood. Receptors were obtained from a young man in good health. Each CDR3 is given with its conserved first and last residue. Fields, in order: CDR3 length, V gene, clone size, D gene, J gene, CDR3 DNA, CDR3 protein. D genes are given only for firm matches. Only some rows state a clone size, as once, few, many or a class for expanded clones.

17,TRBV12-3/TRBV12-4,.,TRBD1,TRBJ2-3,TGTGCCAGCAGGCCGGGACAGGGGGCTGTTGGCACAGATACGCAGTATTTT,CASRPGQGAVGTDTQYF
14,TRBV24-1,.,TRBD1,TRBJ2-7,TGTGCCACCAGTCCCCGGGACAGCACCTACGAGCAGTACTTC,CATSPRDSTYEQYF
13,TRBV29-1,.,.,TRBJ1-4,TGCAGCGCCCAAGGGTCAACTAATGAAAAACTGTTTTTT,CSAQGSTNEKLFF
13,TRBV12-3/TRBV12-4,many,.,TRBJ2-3,TGTGCCAGCAGTCGCCCAGAGACAGATACGCAGTATTTT,CASSRPETDTQYF
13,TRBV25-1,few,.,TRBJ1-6,TGTGCCAGCAGTGAGAAGATTAATTCACCCCTCCACTTT,CASSEKINSPLHF
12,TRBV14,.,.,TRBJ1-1,TGTGCCAGCAGCCAAGACAGGGTTCAGGCTTTCTTT,CASSQDRVQAFF
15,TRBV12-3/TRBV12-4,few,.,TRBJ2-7,TGTGCCAGCAGCTTGTCCGGTGTCAGGGGCCACGAGCAGTACTTC,CASSLSGVRGHEQYF
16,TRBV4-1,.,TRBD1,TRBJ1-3,TGCGCCAGCGTACAAGCAGAGGGGGCTTATGGAAACACCATATATTTT,CASVQAEGAYGNTIYF
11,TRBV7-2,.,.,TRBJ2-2,TGTGCCAGCACCCGCTCGGGGGAGCTGTTTTTT,CASTRSGELFF
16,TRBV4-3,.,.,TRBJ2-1,TGCGCCAGCAGCCGCCAGGGGCAGAGCTCCTACAATGAGCAGTTCTTC,CASSRQGQSSYNEQFF
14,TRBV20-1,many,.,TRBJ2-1,TGCAGTGCTCTCAGGACTATCTCGGGCAATGAGCAGTTCTTC,CSALRTISGNEQFF
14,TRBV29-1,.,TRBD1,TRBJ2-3,TGCAGCACCCGACAGGGTTTCAAATTGGATACGCAGTATTTT,CSTRQGFKLDTQYF
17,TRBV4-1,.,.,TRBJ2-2,TGCGCCAGCAGCCAAGTCCTCGGGGCGGCAAACACCGGGGAGCTGTTTTTT,CASSQVLGAANTGELFF
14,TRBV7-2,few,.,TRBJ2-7,TGTGCCAGCAGCTTAGGGACAATCTCCTACGAGCAGTACTTC,CASSLGTISYEQYF
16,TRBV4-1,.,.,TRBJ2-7,TGCGCCAGCAGCCAAGATAGGAGGGAGAAGAACAATGAGCAGTACTTC,CASSQDRREKNNEQYF
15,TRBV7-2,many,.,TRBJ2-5,TGTGCCAGCAGCTTACAGGGTCGGTCTCTAGAGACCCAGTACTTC,CASSLQGRSLETQYF
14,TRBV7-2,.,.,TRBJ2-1,TGTGCCAGCAGCTTTTCCGGGACTCCCGGGAAGCAGTTCTTC,CASSFSGTPGKQFF
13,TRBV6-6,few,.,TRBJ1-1,TGTGCCAGCATCATAGCGGGGGGCACTGAAGCTTTCTTT,CASIIAGGTEAFF
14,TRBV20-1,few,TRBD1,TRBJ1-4,TGTAGTGTCCCCTACAGGGGGGCGAATGAAAAACTGTTTTTT,CSVPYRGANEKLFF
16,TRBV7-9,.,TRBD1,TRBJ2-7,TGTGCCAGCAGCTTGGTGGCCGGGACAGCACCCTACGAGCAGTACTTC,CASSLVAGTAPYEQYF
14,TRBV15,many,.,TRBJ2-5,TGTGCCACCCAAAAAACAGCCATTAAAGAGACCCAGTACTTC,CATQKTAIKETQYF
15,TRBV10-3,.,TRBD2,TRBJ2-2,TGTGCCATCAGCGGACTAGCGCGGAACACCGGGGAGCTGTTTTTT,CAISGLARNTGELFF
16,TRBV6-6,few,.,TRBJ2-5,TGTGCCAGCAGTTACACCCCGGGATCACCCAGGGAGACCCAGTACTTC,CASSYTPGSPRETQYF
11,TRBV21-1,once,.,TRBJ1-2,TGTGCCGGCGCTGCACCAGGGGGCTACACCTTC,CAGAAPGGYTF
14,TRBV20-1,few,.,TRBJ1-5,TGCAGTGCGCAGGCGGGGCACGGAGTTCAGCCCCAGCATTTT,CSAQAGHGVQPQHF
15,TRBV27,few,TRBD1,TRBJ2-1,TGTGCCAGCAGTAGACTGGGACAGGGGGGAGAGACCCAGTTCTTC,CASSRLGQGGETQFF
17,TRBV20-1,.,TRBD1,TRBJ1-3,TGCAGTGCCCTACGACCCACAGGGGGCGCCTCTGGAAACACCATATATTTT,CSALRPTGGASGNTIYF
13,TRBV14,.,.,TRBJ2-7,TGTGCCAGCAGCACCCACAGGTACAATGAGCAGTACTTC,CASSTHRYNEQYF
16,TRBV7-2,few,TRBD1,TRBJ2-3,TGTGCCAGCAGCCTCGGGACAGGCCATAGCACAGATACGCAGTATTTT,CASSLGTGHSTDTQYF